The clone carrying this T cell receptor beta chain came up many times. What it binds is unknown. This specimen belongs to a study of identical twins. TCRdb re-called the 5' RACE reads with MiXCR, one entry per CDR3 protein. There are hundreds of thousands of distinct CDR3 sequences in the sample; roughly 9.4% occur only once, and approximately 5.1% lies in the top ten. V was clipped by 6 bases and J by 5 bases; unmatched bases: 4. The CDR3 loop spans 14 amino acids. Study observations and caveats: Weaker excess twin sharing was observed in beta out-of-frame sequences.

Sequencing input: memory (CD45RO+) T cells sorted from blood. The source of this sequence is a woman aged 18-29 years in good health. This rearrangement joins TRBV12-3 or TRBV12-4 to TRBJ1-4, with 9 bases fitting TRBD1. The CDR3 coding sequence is TGTGCCAGCAGCGGACAGGGGAGGAATGAAAAACTGTTTTTT. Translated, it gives CASSGQGRNEKLFF.